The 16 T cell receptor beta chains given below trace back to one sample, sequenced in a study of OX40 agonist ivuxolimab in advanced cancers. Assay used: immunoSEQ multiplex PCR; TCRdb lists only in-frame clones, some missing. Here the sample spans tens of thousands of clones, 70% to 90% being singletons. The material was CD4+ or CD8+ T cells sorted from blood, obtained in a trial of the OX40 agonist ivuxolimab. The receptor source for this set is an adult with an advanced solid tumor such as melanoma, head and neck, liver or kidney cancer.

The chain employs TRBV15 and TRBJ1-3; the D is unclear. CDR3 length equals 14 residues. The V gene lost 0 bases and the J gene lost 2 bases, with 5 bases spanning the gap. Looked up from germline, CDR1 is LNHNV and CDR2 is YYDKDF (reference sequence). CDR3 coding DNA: TGTGCCACCAGCAGAGATAAGGCTGGAAACACCATATATTTT. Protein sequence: CATSRDKAGNTIYF.

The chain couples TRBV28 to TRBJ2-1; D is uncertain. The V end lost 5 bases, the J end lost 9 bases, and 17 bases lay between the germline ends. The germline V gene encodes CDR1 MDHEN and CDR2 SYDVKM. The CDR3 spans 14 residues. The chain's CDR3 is CASSPLIVDSEQFF. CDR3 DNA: TGTGCCAGCAGTCCTTTGATAGTTGATAGTGAGCAGTTCTTC.

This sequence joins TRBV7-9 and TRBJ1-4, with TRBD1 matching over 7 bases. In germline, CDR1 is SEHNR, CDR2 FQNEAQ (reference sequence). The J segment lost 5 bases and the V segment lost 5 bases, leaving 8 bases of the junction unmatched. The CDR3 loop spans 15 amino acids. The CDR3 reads CASSVTRDSNEKLFF. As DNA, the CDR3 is TGTGCCAGCAGCGTAACCCGGGACAGCAATGAAAAACTGTTTTTT. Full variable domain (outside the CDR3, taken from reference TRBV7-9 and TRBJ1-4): DTGVSQNPRHKITKRGQNVTFRCDPISEHNRLYWYRQTLGQGPEFLTYFQNEAQLEKSRLLSDRFSAERPKGSFSTLEIQRTEQGDSAMYLCASSVTRDSNEKLFFGSGTQLSVL.

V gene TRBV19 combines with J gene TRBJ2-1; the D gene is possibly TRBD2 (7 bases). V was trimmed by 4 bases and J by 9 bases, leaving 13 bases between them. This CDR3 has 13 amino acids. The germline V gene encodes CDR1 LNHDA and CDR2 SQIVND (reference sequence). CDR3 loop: CASSTAGAGEQFF. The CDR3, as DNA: TGTGCCAGTAGTACCGCGGGGGCCGGTGAGCAGTTCTTC.

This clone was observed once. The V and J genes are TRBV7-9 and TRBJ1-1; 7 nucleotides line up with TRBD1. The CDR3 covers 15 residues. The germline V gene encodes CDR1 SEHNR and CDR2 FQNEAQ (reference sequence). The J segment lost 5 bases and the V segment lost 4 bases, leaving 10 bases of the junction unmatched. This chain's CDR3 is CASSSHATGSTEAFF. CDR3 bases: TGTGCCAGCAGCTCACACGCGACAGGGTCGACTGAAGCTTTCTTT.

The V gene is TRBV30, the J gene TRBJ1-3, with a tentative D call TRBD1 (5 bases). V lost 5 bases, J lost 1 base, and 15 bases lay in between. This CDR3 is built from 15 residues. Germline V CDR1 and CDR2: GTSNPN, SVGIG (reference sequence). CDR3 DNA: TGTGCCTGGGGGACGGGATTGACGTCTGGAAACACCATATATTTT. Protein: CAWGTGLTSGNTIYF.

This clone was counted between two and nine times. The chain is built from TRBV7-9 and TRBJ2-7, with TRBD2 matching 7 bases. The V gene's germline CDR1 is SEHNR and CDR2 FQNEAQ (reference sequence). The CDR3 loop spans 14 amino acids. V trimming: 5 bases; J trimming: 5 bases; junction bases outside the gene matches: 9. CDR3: CASSPSGTTNEQYF. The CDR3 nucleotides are TGTGCCAGCAGCCCCTCCGGGACTACCAACGAGCAGTACTTC.

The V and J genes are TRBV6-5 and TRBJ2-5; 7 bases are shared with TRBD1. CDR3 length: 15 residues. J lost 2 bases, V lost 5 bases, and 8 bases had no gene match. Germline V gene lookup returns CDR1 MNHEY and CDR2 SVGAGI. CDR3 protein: CASSAISDRQETQYF. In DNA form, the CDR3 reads TGTGCCAGCAGTGCCATATCGGACAGGCAAGAGACCCAGTACTTC.

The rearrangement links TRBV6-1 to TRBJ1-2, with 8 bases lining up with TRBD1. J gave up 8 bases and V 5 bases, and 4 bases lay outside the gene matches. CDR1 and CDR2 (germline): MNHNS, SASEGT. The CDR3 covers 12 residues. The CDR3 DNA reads TGTGCCAGCAGTCCCAGGGGGCAAGGCTACACCTTC. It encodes CASSPRGQGYTF.

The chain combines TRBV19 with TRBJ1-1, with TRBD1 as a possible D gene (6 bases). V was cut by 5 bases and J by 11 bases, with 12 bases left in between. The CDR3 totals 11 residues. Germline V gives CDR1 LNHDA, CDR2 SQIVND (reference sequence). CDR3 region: CASSENRAAFF. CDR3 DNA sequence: TGTGCCAGTAGTGAAAACAGGGCCGCTTTCTTT.

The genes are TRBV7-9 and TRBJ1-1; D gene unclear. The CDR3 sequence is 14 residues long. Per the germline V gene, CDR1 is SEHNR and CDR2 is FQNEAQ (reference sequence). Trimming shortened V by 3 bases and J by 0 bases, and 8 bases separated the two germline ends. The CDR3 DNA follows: TGTGCCAGCAGCTTCCCCGGGATGAACACTGAAGCTTTCTTT. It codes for CASSFPGMNTEAFF.

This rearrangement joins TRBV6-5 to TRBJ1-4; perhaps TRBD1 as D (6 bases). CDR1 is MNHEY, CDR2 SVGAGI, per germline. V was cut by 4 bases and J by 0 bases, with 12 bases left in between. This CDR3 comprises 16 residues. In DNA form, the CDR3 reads TGTGCCAGCAGTTCATTCAACAGGGCAACTAATGAAAAACTGTTTTTT. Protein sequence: CASSSFNRATNEKLFF.

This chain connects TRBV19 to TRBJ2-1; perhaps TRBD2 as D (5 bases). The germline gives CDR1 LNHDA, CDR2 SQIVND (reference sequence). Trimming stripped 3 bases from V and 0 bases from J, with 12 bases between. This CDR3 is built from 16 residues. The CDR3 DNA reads TGTGCCAGTAGTATCTTAATAGACTACTCCTACAATGAGCAGTTCTTC. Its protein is CASSILIDYSYNEQFF.

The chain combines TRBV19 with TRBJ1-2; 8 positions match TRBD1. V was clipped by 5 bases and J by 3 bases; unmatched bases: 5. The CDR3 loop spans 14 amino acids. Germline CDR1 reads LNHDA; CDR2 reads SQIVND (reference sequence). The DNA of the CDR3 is TGTGCCAGTAGTCGAGGACAGGGCGACTATGGCTACACCTTC. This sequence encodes CASSRGQGDYGYTF.

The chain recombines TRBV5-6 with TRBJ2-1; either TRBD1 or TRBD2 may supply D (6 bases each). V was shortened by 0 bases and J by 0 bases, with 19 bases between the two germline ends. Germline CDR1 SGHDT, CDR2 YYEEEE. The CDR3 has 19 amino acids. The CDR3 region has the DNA TGTGCCAGCAGCTTGGAGGGGGGAGGCTATATGAGCTCCTACAATGAGCAGTTCTTC. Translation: CASSLEGGGYMSSYNEQFF.

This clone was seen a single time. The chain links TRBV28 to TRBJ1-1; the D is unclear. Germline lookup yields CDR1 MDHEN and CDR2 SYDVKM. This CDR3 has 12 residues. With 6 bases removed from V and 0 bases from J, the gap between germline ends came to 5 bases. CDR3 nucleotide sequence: TGTGCCAGCAGAGAGATGAACACTGAAGCTTTCTTT. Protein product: CASREMNTEAFF.